This entry describes one T cell receptor beta chain. Antigen: not known. This sample was taken from a study of CD8+CD57+ T cells in acquired aplastic anemia. Study as a whole: Mean yield of DNA from sorted CD4+ and CD8+ cells was approximately 3 ug. Overall study results and limits: Levels of CD8+ Simpson's diversity were not significantly distinct in patients versus controls. Patients shared just under 30 CD8+ CDR3 sequences with controls.

J gave up 6 bases and V 6 bases, and 13 bases lay outside the gene matches. Germline loops: CDR1 WSHSY, CDR2 SAAADI. This CDR3 has 16 amino acids. Researchers used genomic DNA as the template to profile TCR beta VDJ and CDR3. TCRdb redid the calling of the reads with MiXCR, one entry per CDR3 protein. The sample records under 200,000 distinct CDR3 sequences, roughly 45% being singletons. Sequenced sample: sorted CD4+, CD8+, or CD8+CD57+ T cells (not recorded which) from PBMCs. The gene calls are TRBV10-2 and TRBJ2-1, with 8 bases matching TRBD2. This receptor was identified in a human donor in good health. The CDR3 here is CASRPGTSDALNEQFF. CDR3 coding DNA: TGCGCCAGCAGACCCGGGACTAGTGACGCCCTCAATGAGCAGTTCTTC.